The clone carrying this T cell receptor beta chain showed up just a few times. This entry comes from a study of read filtering for tumor transcriptome and immune sequencing. The library was built from roughly 400 ng RNA with molecular barcoded adaptors for alpha/delta and beta/gamma chains. TCRdb recomputed calls from the reads with MiXCR, one row per CDR3 protein. Altogether about 86,000 distinct CDR3 sequences are present, around 12% being singletons, with the ten largest covering around 14%. Trimming shortened V by 4 bases and J by 4 bases, and 10 bases separated the two germline ends. This CDR3 contains 12 residues. Germline assignment: CDR1 SQVTM and CDR2 ANQGSEA.

The receptor was derived from a donor over 35 with multiple myeloma. The source material was a population of CD138-negative cells sorted from bone marrow. The chain joins TRBV29-1 to TRBJ2-5; no reliable D call. In DNA, the CDR3 is TGCAGCGTTGCTACCTCGGGAGAGACCCAGTACTTC. It is translated as CSVATSGETQYF.